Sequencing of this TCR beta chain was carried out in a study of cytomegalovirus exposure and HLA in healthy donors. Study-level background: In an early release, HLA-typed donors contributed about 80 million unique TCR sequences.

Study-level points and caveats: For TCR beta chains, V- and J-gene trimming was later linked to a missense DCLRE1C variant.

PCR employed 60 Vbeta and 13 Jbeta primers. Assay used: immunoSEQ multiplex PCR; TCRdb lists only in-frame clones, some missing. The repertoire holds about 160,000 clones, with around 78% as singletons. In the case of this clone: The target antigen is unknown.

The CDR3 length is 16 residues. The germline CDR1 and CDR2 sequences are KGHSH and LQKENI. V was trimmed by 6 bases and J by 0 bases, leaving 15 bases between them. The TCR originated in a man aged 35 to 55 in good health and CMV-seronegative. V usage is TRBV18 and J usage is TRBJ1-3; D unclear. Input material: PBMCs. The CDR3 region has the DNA TGTGCCAGCTCTCCCTCACGGTCGTCCTCTGGAAACACCATATATTTT. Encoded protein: CASSPSRSSSGNTIYF.